These T cell receptor beta chains were read from a single sample in a study of blood T cell repertoires in COVID-19. Some clones are missing from TCRdb's copy, which holds only in-frame ones; the method was immunoSEQ multiplex PCR. The sample consists of 50,000 to 65,000 clones, around 83% of them appearing once. The specimen was peripheral blood. The receptor source for this set is a human donor in a cohort sampled during active COVID-19. Each CDR3 is given with its conserved first and last residue. Each record gives: V gene, D gene, J gene, clone size, CDR3 protein, CDR3 DNA. The D gene is left open where the match is weak. Part of the rows lack a size; the others show once, few, many or a class for expanded clones.

TRBV10-1	.	TRBJ2-1	.	CASSETEGSPEQFF	TGCGCCAGCAGTGAGACCGAGGGTTCACCTGAGCAGTTCTTC
TRBV6-5	.	TRBJ1-2	.	CASRPGGYNYGYTF	TGTGCCAGCAGGCCGGGGGGGTACAACTATGGCTACACCTTC
TRBV5-1	TRBD2	TRBJ2-2	.	CASGLAGVDTGELFF	TGCGCCAGTGGACTAGCGGGAGTCGACACCGGGGAGCTGTTTTTT
TRBV11-3	.	TRBJ2-1	.	CASSLGTAGLRNEQFF	TGTGCCAGCAGCTTAGGAACGGCAGGGCTGCGGAATGAGCAGTTCTTC
TRBV9	TRBD2	TRBJ2-5	.	CASSARLAGYQETQYF	TGTGCCAGCAGCGCCCGACTAGCGGGGTACCAAGAGACCCAGTACTTC
TRBV19	.	TRBJ1-5	.	CASSIREDYSNQPQHF	TGTGCCAGTAGTATAAGGGAGGACTATAGCAATCAGCCCCAGCATTTT
TRBV5-1	TRBD1	TRBJ2-7	.	CASSLDSGQSYEQYF	TGCGCCAGCAGCTTGGATTCGGGACAGTCCTACGAGCAGTACTTC
TRBV10-1	.	TRBJ1-3	once	CARVRAESSGNTIYF	TGCGCCAGAGTCAGGGCGGAGAGCTCTGGAAACACCATATATTTT
TRBV2	TRBD1	TRBJ1-2	.	CASSEGQGRGYTF	TGTGCCAGCAGTGAAGGACAGGGAAGAGGCTACACCTTC
TRBV6-5	.	TRBJ2-1	.	CASIRSGWLEQFF	TGTGCCAGCATAAGGAGCGGGTGGCTTGAGCAGTTCTTC
TRBV25-1	TRBD2	TRBJ2-1	.	CASSDLSGSGRDEQFF	TGTGCCAGCAGTGATTTATCGGGGAGCGGGAGAGATGAGCAGTTCTTC
TRBV27	TRBD1	TRBJ2-7	.	CASSRLSGTGSYEQYF	TGTGCCAGCAGTCGGTTGTCCGGGACAGGTTCCTACGAGCAGTACTTC
TRBV9	.	TRBJ2-3	.	CASSVGGYGTDTQYF	TGTGCCAGCAGCGTAGGAGGGTACGGCACAGATACGCAGTATTTT
TRBV6-5	.	TRBJ1-6	once	CASNLRGGRGSPLHF	TGTGCCAGCAATCTGCGCGGGGGCCGGGGGTCACCCCTCCACTTT
TRBV28	TRBD1	TRBJ2-2	.	CASIPGTDTGELFF	TGTGCCAGCATTCCGGGGACAGATACCGGGGAGCTGTTTTTT
TRBV12-3/TRBV12-4	.	TRBJ2-7	once	CASSRDTESGGTF	TGTGCCAGCAGTCGAGACACCGAGAGTGGAGGGACCTTC
TRBV19	.	TRBJ1-2	.	CASSMATDGYTF	TGTGCCAGTAGTATGGCGACAGATGGCTACACCTTC
TRBV5-1	TRBD1	TRBJ2-7	.	CASSTGQGSYEQYF	TGCGCCAGCAGCACCGGACAGGGTTCCTACGAGCAGTACTTC
TRBV3-1/TRBV3-2	TRBD2	TRBJ2-1	once	CASSQELAGGPNEQFF	TGTGCCAGCAGCCAAGAGCTAGCGGGGGGGCCAAATGAGCAGTTCTTC
TRBV3-1/TRBV3-2	TRBD1	TRBJ2-5	few	CASSQGTGGGKTQYF	TGTGCCAGCAGCCAAGGGACAGGGGGCGGAAAGACCCAGTACTTC
TRBV10-3	.	TRBJ1-5	.	CASRQDSNQPQHF	TGTGCCTCTCGACAGGATAGCAATCAGCCCCAGCATTTT
TRBV5-6	.	TRBJ2-7	.	CASSLAGTPLYEQYF	TGTGCCAGCAGCTTGGCCGGGACACCTCTATACGAGCAGTACTTC
TRBV30	.	TRBJ1-4	few	CAWSGQATNEKLFF	TGTGCCTGGAGTGGACAGGCAACTAATGAAAAACTGTTTTTT
TRBV7-9	.	TRBJ2-7	.	CASSFGGFYEQYF	TGTGCCAGCAGCTTCGGCGGATTCTACGAGCAGTACTTC
TRBV5-1	TRBD2	TRBJ2-1	.	CASSFGSGANNEQFF	TGCGCCAGCAGCTTTGGTAGCGGGGCAAACAATGAGCAGTTCTTC
TRBV5-1	TRBD1	TRBJ1-4	few	CASSTTPGTGQRSTNEKLFF	TGCGCCAGCAGCACAACCCCCGGGACAGGGCAACGGTCAACTAATGAAAAACTGTTTTTT
TRBV10-2	.	TRBJ1-1	.	CASSEEGSTEAFF	TGCGCCAGCAGTGAAGAGGGATCCACTGAAGCTTTCTTT
TRBV11-2	.	TRBJ1-2	once	CASSLDNQGLYGYTF	TGTGCCAGCAGCTTAGACAATCAGGGCCTCTATGGCTACACCTTC
TRBV6-1	.	TRBJ1-2	.	CASSALSYQASNYGYTF	TGTGCCAGCAGTGCCCTATCGTATCAGGCCTCTAACTATGGCTACACCTTC
TRBV29-1	TRBD1	TRBJ1-2	once	CSAATGAYGYTF	TGCAGCGCCGCGACAGGGGCTTATGGCTACACCTTC
TRBV3-1/TRBV3-2	.	TRBJ2-7	.	CASSQDPSGEQYF	TGTGCCAGCAGCCAAGATCCGTCGGGCGAGCAGTACTTC
TRBV4-1	TRBD2	TRBJ2-7	.	CASSQDAATSGTYEQYF	TGCGCCAGCAGCCAAGATGCTGCGACTAGCGGAACCTACGAGCAGTACTTC
TRBV3-1/TRBV3-2	TRBD2	TRBJ2-7	.	CASSRPRSSGPSYEQYF	TGTGCCAGCAGCCGACCCCGCTCTAGCGGACCCTCCTACGAGCAGTACTTC
TRBV5-4	TRBD1	TRBJ1-5	.	CASSAGTGEQPQHF	TGTGCCAGCAGCGCCGGGACAGGGGAGCAGCCCCAGCATTTT
TRBV5-1	.	TRBJ2-5	once	CASSGQQETQYF	TGCGCCAGCAGCGGCCAACAAGAGACCCAGTACTTC
TRBV28	TRBD2	TRBJ2-3	.	CARTCGGEKDTQYF	TGTGCCAGGACCTGCGGGGGGGAGAAAGATACGCAGTATTTT
TRBV30	.	TRBJ1-6	.	CAWRETPHSPLHF	TGTGCCTGGAGAGAAACTCCACATTCACCCCTCCACTTT
TRBV5-1	TRBD1	TRBJ2-5	few	CASGLQGAKETQYF	TGCGCCAGCGGTTTACAGGGGGCAAAGGAGACCCAGTACTTC
TRBV6-5	.	TRBJ1-1	.	CATLQGAVDTEAFF	TGTGCCACTCTCCAAGGGGCGGTTGACACTGAAGCTTTCTTT
TRBV7-3	TRBD2	TRBJ2-5	.	CASSLGTSGGLGETQYF	TGTGCCAGCAGCCTAGGGACTAGCGGGGGGCTCGGGGAGACCCAGTACTTC
TRBV19	.	TRBJ1-2	.	CASSISGVPYGYTF	TGTGCCAGTAGTATTAGTGGAGTCCCTTATGGCTACACCTTC